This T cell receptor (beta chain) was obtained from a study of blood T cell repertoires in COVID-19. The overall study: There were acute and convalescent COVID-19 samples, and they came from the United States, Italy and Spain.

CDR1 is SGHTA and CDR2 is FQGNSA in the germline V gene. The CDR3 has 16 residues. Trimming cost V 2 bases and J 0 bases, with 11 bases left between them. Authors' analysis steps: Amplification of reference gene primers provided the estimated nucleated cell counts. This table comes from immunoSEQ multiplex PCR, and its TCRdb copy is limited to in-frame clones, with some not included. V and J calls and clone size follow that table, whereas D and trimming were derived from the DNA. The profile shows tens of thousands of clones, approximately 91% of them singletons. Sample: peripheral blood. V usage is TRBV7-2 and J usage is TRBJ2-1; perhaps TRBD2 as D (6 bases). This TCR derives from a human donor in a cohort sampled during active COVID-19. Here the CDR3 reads CASSLNGGSSYNEQFF. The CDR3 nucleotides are TGTGCCAGCAGCTTAAATGGGGGGAGCTCCTACAATGAGCAGTTCTTC.